The 16 T cell receptor beta chains reported below all come from one sample, sequenced in a study of technical replicates of blood from several donors. Generated by immunoSEQ multiplex PCR, the TCRdb table keeps only in-frame clones and is missing some. Among approximately 65,000 clones listed, around 85% were seen once. The sequencing input was PBMCs. These receptors were obtained from a human donor in good health. Some clones in this sample may be carry-over from other donors' samples.

This clone was recorded only once. The J gene is TRBJ1-6, the V gene TRBV4-2; TRBD1 aligns across 9 bases. Unmatched junction bases numbered 4, after V lost 0 bases and J lost 7 bases. Germline V gives CDR1 LGHNA, CDR2 YNFKEQ. This CDR3 comprises 16 residues. The CDR3 DNA reads TGTGCCAGCAGCCAAGATGGGACAGGGTACAATTCACCCCTCCACTTT. Protein: CASSQDGTGYNSPLHF.

This clone was counted only a few times. J is TRBJ2-5 and V is TRBV7-6; no reliable D call. The CDR3 has 12 residues. Trimming removed 0 bases at V and 3 bases at J, with 2 bases between. The germline CDR1 and CDR2 sequences are SGHVS and FNYEAQ. CDR3 residues: CASSLAKETQYF. Written as DNA, the CDR3 is TGTGCCAGCAGCTTAGCCAAAGAGACCCAGTACTTC.

V is TRBV5-6 and J is TRBJ2-3; TRBD2 matches 10 bases. In germline, CDR1 is SGHDT, CDR2 YYEEEE. This CDR3 is 17 amino acids long. V lost 2 bases and J lost 1; bases outside the gene matches: 7. CDR3 in DNA: TGTGCCAGCAGCTTTGGGACTAGCGACTTCGGCACAGATACGCAGTATTTT. This gives the protein CASSFGTSDFGTDTQYF.

This clone was counted between two and nine times. The chain couples TRBV11-2 to TRBJ1-6, with unresolved D. The V gene's germline CDR1 is SGHAT and CDR2 FQNNGV. The CDR3 runs to 14 residues. The V and J ends lost 5 bases and 10 bases respectively, with 15 bases between them. The CDR3 loop is CASSRVEGWSPLHF. CDR3 sequence (DNA): TGTGCCAGCAGCCGTGTGGAGGGATGGTCACCCCTCCACTTT.

V and J are TRBV27 and TRBJ2-1; 10 bases match TRBD2. From germline, CDR1 is MNHEY and CDR2 SMNVEV (reference sequence). V trimming: 3 bases; J trimming: 5 bases; junction bases outside the gene matches: 22. This CDR3 has 21 amino acids. The CDR3 nucleotides read TGTGCCAGCAGTTTTGCGGTCCGGACAGGGCCGGGACTAGCGTTCCACAATGAGCAGTTCTTC. Residues: CASSFAVRTGPGLAFHNEQFF.

This rearrangement joins TRBV19 to TRBJ1-2; 8 bases fit TRBD1. The trim removed 6 bases at V and 5 bases at J, leaving 11 bases unmatched. The V gene's germline CDR1 is LNHDA and CDR2 SQIVND (reference sequence). The CDR3 extends over 15 amino acids. The CDR3 protein is CASRHPMDRDYGYTF. DNA of the CDR3: TGTGCCAGTAGACATCCCATGGACAGGGATTATGGCTACACCTTC. Together with reference TRBV19 and TRBJ1-2, the CDR3 gives the full variable domain: DGGITQSPKYLFRKEGQNVTLSCEQNLNHDAMYWYRQDPGQGLRLIYYSQIVNDFQKGDIAEGYSVSREKKESFPLTVTSAQKNPTAFYLCASRHPMDRDYGYTFGSGTRLTVV.

The chain couples TRBV5-5 to TRBJ2-7; D may be TRBD1 (6 bases). Germline CDR1 SGHKS, CDR2 YYEKEE (reference sequence). Deletions cut 4 bases from V and 3 bases from J, with 14 bases between. The CDR3 spans 14 residues. The CDR3 DNA reads as TGTGCCAGCAGCCCGAAGGGGGATCACTACGAGCAGTACTTC. It yields the protein CASSPKGDHYEQYF.

The rearrangement links TRBV18 to TRBJ2-7; 9 bases map to TRBD1. Germline V gives CDR1 KGHSH, CDR2 LQKENI. The V segment lost 2 bases and the J segment 4 bases; nucleotides outside the gene matches: 3. The CDR3 consists of 14 residues. The CDR3 sequence: CASSPGGQGYEQYF. The CDR3 coding sequence is TGTGCCAGCTCACCAGGGGGACAGGGTTACGAGCAGTACTTC.

This chain connects TRBV7-6 to TRBJ1-6; D gene ambiguous. V lost 5 bases, J lost 6 bases, and 14 bases lay in between. This CDR3 has 15 amino acids. The germline CDR1 and CDR2 sequences are SGHVS and FNYEAQ. CDR3 residues: CASSPRDAGNSPLHF. CDR3 DNA: TGTGCCAGCAGCCCCCGTGACGCGGGTAATTCACCCCTCCACTTT. The variable domain in full, completed from reference TRBV7-6 and TRBJ1-6, reads GAGVSQSPRYKVTKRGQDVALRCDPISGHVSLYWYRQALGQGPEFLTYFNYEAQQDKSGLPNDRFSAERPEGSISTLTIQRTEQRDSAMYRCASSPRDAGNSPLHFGNGTRLTVT.

The CDR3 sequence: CASSGDRGPYSNQPQHF. CDR3 sequence (DNA): TGTGCCAGCAGTGGGGACAGGGGGCCCTATAGCAATCAGCCCCAGCATTTT. The chain employs TRBV6-1 and TRBJ1-5; 12 bases agree with TRBD1. There are 17 residues in the CDR3. Germline-derived CDR1 and CDR2 are MNHNS and SASEGT. The ends lost 4 bases at V and 0 bases at J; junction bases unmatched: 4.

The J gene is TRBJ2-1, the V gene TRBV5-4; maybe TRBD1 (6 bases). This CDR3 region has 14 residues. Germline CDR1 is SGHNT and CDR2 is YYREEE (reference sequence). Trimming cost V 3 bases and J 6 bases, with 13 bases left between them. The CDR3 sequence: CASSSGAQGNEQFF. Written as DNA, the CDR3 is TGTGCCAGCAGCTCCGGGGCACAGGGCAATGAGCAGTTCTTC.

This clone was recorded a few times. CDR3 bases: TGTGCCAGCAGCCCTATGGGCACGGGAAACTATGGCTACACCTTC. The encoded protein is CASSPMGTGNYGYTF. The chain carries TRBV11-2 and TRBJ1-2; unclear D gene. The CDR3 runs to 15 residues. The V gene's germline CDR1 is SGHAT and CDR2 FQNNGV. The V and J ends lost 5 bases and 2 bases respectively, with 15 bases between them.

The rearrangement uses TRBV12-5 and TRBJ2-7; TRBD2 matches 10 bases. After removal of 6 bases from V and 3 bases from J, the junction contained 5 bases not matched to a gene. The CDR3 spans 14 residues. Germline assignment: CDR1 LGHNT and CDR2 FRNRAP. CDR3 sequence reads: CASGPSGGDYEQYF. As DNA, the CDR3 is TGTGCTAGTGGCCCCAGCGGGGGGGACTACGAGCAGTACTTC. Full variable domain (outside the CDR3, taken from reference TRBV12-5 and TRBJ2-7): DARVTQTPRHKVTEMGQEVTMRCQPILGHNTVFWYRQTMMQGLELLAYFRNRAPLDDSGMPKDRFSAEMPDATLATLKIQPSEPRDSAVYFCASGPSGGDYEQYFGPGTRLTVT.

V usage is TRBV7-2 and J usage is TRBJ1-2; TRBD1 matches at 8 bases. The germline V gene has CDR1 SGHTA and CDR2 FQGNSA. Trimming took 3 bases from V and 2 from J; bases not matched to a gene: 2. CDR3 length: 14 amino acids. CDR3 sequence (DNA): TGTGCCAGCAGCTTCAGGACAGGGAACTATGGCTACACCTTC. Amino acids: CASSFRTGNYGYTF.

The rearrangement joins TRBV10-1 to TRBJ2-3; D possibly corresponds to TRBD2 (6 bases). The V and J ends lost 4 bases and 6 bases respectively, with 14 bases between them. The CDR3 is 14 residues long. Germline loops: CDR1 WNHNN, CDR2 SYGVQD (reference sequence). The CDR3 sequence is CASSAQLAGDTQYF. DNA of the CDR3: TGCGCCAGCAGTGCGCAACTAGCAGGGGATACGCAGTATTTT.

This chain uses TRBV19 with TRBJ2-1; 9 positions agree with TRBD2. CDR1 and CDR2 from the germline V gene are LNHDA and SQIVND (reference sequence). V trimming: 6 bases; J trimming: 4 bases; junction bases outside the gene matches: 7. The CDR3 extends over 15 amino acids. The CDR3 coding sequence is TGTGCCAGTAGCCCTACTAGCGGGTTTTACAATGAGCAGTTCTTC. Its translation: CASSPTSGFYNEQFF.